These T cell receptor beta chains were read from a single sample in a study of T-cell reconstitution after alpha-beta-depleted transplantation in children. In TCRdb, the PCR reads were re-called with MiXCR into one record per CDR3 protein. This sample has around 370,000 distinct CDR3 sequences, with 10% to 13% found just once. Sequences were derived from PBMCs from the stem cell graft donor, sampled from the stem cell graft. The receptors here all came from a human donor who donated a stem cell graft to a child with acute lymphoblastic leukemia. The CDR3 runs from the conserved cysteine through the conserved F or W. Fields, in order: D gene, V gene, clone size, CDR3 length, J gene, CDR3 DNA, CDR3 protein. D genes are given only for firm matches. Only some rows state a clone size, as once, few, many or a class for expanded clones.

-,TRBV24-1,-,14,TRBJ2-6,TGTGCCACCGGAGGGGGCTCTGGGGCCAACGTCCTGACTTTC,CATGGGSGANVLTF
-,TRBV20-1,many,13,TRBJ1-2,TGCAGTGCTAGAAGGGGGGCTGGCTATGGCTACACCTTC,CSARRGAGYGYTF
TRBD2,TRBV12-3/TRBV12-4,few,16,TRBJ2-3,TGTGCCAGCAGTGGGGGACTAGCGGGGATCACAGATACGCAGTATTTT,CASSGGLAGITDTQYF
-,TRBV7-3,few,15,TRBJ2-3,TGTGCCAGCAGCTTAATAGGGCGGGTCACAGATACGCAGTATTTT,CASSLIGRVTDTQYF
-,TRBV28,few,13,TRBJ2-7,TGTGCCAGCAGCGCTTTTCGAACCGACGAGCAGTACTTC,CASSAFRTDEQYF
TRBD2,TRBV6-5,-,18,TRBJ2-7,TGTGCCAGCAGTTACACGGGGACTAGCGGGAGCAGCTCCTACGAGCAGTACTTC,CASSYTGTSGSSSYEQYF
-,TRBV10-3,-,15,TRBJ1-4,TGTGCCATCAGTGAGTCGCAACAGGTGAATGAAAAACTGTTTTTT,CAISESQQVNEKLFF
-,TRBV5-1,many,16,TRBJ2-7,TGCGCCAGCAGCTTGCAGGTCGGCAGGGAACTCTACGAGCAGTACTTC,CASSLQVGRELYEQYF
-,TRBV20-1,few,14,TRBJ1-3,TGCAGTGCTAGACCCCGGCAGACTGGAAACACCATATATTTT,CSARPRQTGNTIYF
-,TRBV6-4,many,13,TRBJ2-5,TGTGCCAGCAGCGCATCGCTGGGAGAGACCCAGTACTTC,CASSASLGETQYF
-,TRBV29-1,-,10,TRBJ2-5,TGCAGCGTTGGTGAGGGGACCCAGTACTTC,CSVGEGTQYF
-,TRBV4-3,few,15,TRBJ2-7,TGCGCCAGCAGCCTCAGGGTGACGGGCACCTACGAGCAGTACTTC,CASSLRVTGTYEQYF
-,TRBV20-1,many,12,TRBJ1-2,TGCAGTGCCGCGGGGCGTTCGGCTGGCTACACCTTC,CSAAGRSAGYTF
TRBD1,TRBV4-1,-,16,TRBJ2-1,TGCGCCAGCAGCCCCCTCGGGGACAGGGGGGGGAATGAGCAGTTCTTC,CASSPLGDRGGNEQFF
TRBD2,TRBV20-1,few,15,TRBJ2-4,TGCAGTGCTATGCTAGCGGGAGTGTATAAAAACATTCAGTACTTC,CSAMLAGVYKNIQYF
-,TRBV28,many,11,TRBJ2-5,TGTGCCAGCAGTTTAATGGAGACCCAGTACTTC,CASSLMETQYF
TRBD2,TRBV7-9,-,14,TRBJ2-3,TGTGCCAGCAGCTTCTGGCGGGAGGAAGATACGCAGTATTTT,CASSFWREEDTQYF
-,TRBV12-3/TRBV12-4,many,11,TRBJ2-1,TGTGCCAGCACCTTCTACAATGAGCAGTTCTTC,CASTFYNEQFF
TRBD2,TRBV6-2/TRBV6-3,-,19,TRBJ2-3,TGTGCCAGCAGCCGGCCAGGACTAGCGGGAGAGGGGGCCACAGATACGCAGTATTTT,CASSRPGLAGEGATDTQYF
-,TRBV19,-,17,TRBJ1-5,TGTGCCAGTACCTTTAGTAGGGCTTTACATAGCAATCAGCCCCAGCATTTT,CASTFSRALHSNQPQHF
TRBD2,TRBV5-1,few,14,TRBJ2-7,TGCGCCAGCAGCTTGGTGCGGGGGGACTACGAGCAGTACTTC,CASSLVRGDYEQYF
-,TRBV4-1,-,16,TRBJ1-4,TGCGCCAGCAGCCACCTACGGGCGGCGGGCCATGAAAAACTGTTTTTT,CASSHLRAAGHEKLFF
TRBD1,TRBV5-1,few,15,TRBJ2-7,TGCGCCAGCAGCAGGGGGACAGGGGGCGCCTACGAGCAGTACTTC,CASSRGTGGAYEQYF
-,TRBV5-1,many,15,TRBJ2-3,TGCGCCAGCAGCTTGGGGCTAGCCTACACAGATACGCAGTATTTT,CASSLGLAYTDTQYF
-,TRBV9,few,11,TRBJ2-1,TGTGCCAGCAGCGATGGGACTGCTCAGTTCTTC,CASSDGTAQFF
TRBD1,TRBV4-2,few,16,TRBJ2-7,TGTGCCAGCAGCCAAGATCCGGGACAGGGGAAATACGAGCAGTACTTC,CASSQDPGQGKYEQYF
TRBD2,TRBV28,many,15,TRBJ2-7,TGTGCCAGCAGCTACGCCGGGACTAGCGTCTACGAGCAGTACTTC,CASSYAGTSVYEQYF
-,TRBV20-1,-,16,TRBJ2-7,TGCAGTGCTCGACCCAGGGAACGGCCCTCCTCCTACGAGCAGTACTTC,CSARPRERPSSYEQYF
-,TRBV7-3,-,17,TRBJ2-1,TGTGCCAGCAGCCCCGGGGGATCTCGGAGCTCCTACAATGAGCAGTTCTTC,CASSPGGSRSSYNEQFF
-,TRBV11-2,-,14,TRBJ2-2,TGTGCCAGCAGCATCATCTCGAACACCGGGGAGCTGTTTTTT,CASSIISNTGELFF
TRBD2,TRBV5-1,few,15,TRBJ2-5,TGCGCCAGCAGCTTCGGAGCGGGAGGTCAAGAGACCCAGTACTTC,CASSFGAGGQETQYF
TRBD2,TRBV5-1,many,15,TRBJ2-1,TGCGCCAGCAGCTTCGGTAGCGGGAGTATCGATGAGCAGTTCTTC,CASSFGSGSIDEQFF
-,TRBV4-2,few,18,TRBJ1-5,TGTGCCAGCAGCCCGGCACCTGGTTTAAAGGTTAGCAATCAGCCCCAGCATTTT,CASSPAPGLKVSNQPQHF
-,TRBV24-1,few,13,TRBJ1-1,TGTGCCACCAGTGATTTTTCGGGGACTGAAGCTTTCTTT,CATSDFSGTEAFF
TRBD2,TRBV7-9,-,16,TRBJ2-1,TGTGCCAGCAGCTATAGCGGGAGGCTCTCCTACAATGAGCAGTTCTTC,CASSYSGRLSYNEQFF
-,TRBV7-9,-,11,TRBJ2-7,TGTGCCAGCAGCGTCCAGTACGAGCAGTACTTC,CASSVQYEQYF
-,TRBV29-1,-,12,TRBJ2-1,TGCAGCGTTGAGGACAGTTACAATGAGCAGTTCTTC,CSVEDSYNEQFF
TRBD2,TRBV4-2,many,16,TRBJ2-3,TGTGCCAGCAGCCAAGAAGGGAGGGTGGGCACAGATACGCAGTATTTT,CASSQEGRVGTDTQYF
-,TRBV7-2,few,14,TRBJ2-5,TGTGCCAGCAGCATAGACTTAGGCCCAGAGACCCAGTACTTC,CASSIDLGPETQYF
TRBD1,TRBV20-1,few,15,TRBJ2-3,TGCAGTGCTACAGACAGGGGGACTAGCACAGATACGCAGTATTTT,CSATDRGTSTDTQYF